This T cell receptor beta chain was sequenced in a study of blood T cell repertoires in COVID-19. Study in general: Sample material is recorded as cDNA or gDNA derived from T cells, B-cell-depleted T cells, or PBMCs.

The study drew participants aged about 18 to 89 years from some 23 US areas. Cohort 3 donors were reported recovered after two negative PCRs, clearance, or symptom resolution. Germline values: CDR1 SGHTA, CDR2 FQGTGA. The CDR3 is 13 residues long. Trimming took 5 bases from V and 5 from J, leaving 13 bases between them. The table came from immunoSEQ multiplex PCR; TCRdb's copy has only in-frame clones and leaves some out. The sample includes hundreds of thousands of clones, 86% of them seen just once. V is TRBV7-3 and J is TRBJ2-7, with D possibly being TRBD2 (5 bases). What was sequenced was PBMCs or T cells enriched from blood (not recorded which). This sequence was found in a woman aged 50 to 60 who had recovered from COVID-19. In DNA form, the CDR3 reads TGTGCCAGCAGCCCATCCGGGGATCACGAGCAGTACTTC. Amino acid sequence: CASSPSGDHEQYF.